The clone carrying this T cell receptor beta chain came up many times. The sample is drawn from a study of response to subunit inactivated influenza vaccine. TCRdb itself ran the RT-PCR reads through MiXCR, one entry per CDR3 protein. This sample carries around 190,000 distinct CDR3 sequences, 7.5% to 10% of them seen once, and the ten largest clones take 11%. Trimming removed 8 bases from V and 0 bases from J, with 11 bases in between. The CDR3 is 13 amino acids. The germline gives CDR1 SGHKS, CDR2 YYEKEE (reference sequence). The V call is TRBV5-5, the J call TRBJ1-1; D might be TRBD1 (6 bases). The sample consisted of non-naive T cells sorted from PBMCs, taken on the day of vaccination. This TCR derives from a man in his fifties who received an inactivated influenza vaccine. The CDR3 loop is CASNGQMNTEAFF. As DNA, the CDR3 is TGTGCCAGTAACGGACAGATGAACACTGAAGCTTTCTTT.